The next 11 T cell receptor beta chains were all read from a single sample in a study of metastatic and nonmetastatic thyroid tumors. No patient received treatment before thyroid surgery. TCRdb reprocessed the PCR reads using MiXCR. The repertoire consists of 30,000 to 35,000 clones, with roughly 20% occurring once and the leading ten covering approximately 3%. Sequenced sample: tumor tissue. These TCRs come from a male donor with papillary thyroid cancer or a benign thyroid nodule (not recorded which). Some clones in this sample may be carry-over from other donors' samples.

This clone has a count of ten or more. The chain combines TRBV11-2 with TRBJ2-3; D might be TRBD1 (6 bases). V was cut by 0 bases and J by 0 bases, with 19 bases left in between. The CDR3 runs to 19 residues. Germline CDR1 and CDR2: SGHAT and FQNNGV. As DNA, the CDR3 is TGTGCCAGCAGCTTAGATCTGCAGGGGATTTGGGGAAGCACAGATACGCAGTATTTT. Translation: CASSLDLQGIWGSTDTQYF.

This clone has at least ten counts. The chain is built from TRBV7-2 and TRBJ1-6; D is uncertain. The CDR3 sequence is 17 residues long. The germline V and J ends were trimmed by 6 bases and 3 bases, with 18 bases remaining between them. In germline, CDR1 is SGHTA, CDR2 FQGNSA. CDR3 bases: TGTGCCAGCAGTCCACACGGGCGGCAGAACTATAATTCACCCCTCCACTTT. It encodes CASSPHGRQNYNSPLHF.

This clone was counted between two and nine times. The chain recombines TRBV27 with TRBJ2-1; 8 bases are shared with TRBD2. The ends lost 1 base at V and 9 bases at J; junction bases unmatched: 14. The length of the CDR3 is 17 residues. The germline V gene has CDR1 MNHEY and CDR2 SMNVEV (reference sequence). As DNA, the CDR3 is TGTGCCAGCAGTTTATTACGGACTAGCACTCTGCTGGTTGAGCAGTTCTTC. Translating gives CASSLLRTSTLLVEQFF.

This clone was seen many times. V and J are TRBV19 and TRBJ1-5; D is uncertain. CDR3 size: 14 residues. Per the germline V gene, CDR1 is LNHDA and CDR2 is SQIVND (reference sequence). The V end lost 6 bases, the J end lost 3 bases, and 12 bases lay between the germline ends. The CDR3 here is CASRPSIFNQPQHF. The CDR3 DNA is TGTGCCAGTAGGCCGTCCATCTTCAATCAGCCCCAGCATTTT. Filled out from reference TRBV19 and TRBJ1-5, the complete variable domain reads DGGITQSPKYLFRKEGQNVTLSCEQNLNHDAMYWYRQDPGQGLRLIYYSQIVNDFQKGDIAEGYSVSREKKESFPLTVTSAQKNPTAFYLCASRPSIFNQPQHFGDGTRLSIL.

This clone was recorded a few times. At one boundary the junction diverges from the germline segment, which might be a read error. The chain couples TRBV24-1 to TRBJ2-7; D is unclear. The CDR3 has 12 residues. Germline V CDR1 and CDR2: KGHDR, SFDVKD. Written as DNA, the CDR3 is TGTGCCACCATTGATGCCTCCTACGAGCAGTACTTC. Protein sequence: CATIDASYEQYF.

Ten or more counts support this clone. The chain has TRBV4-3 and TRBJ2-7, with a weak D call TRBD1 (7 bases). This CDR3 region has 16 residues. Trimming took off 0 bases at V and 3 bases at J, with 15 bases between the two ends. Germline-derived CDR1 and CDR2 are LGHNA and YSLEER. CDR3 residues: CASSQERAGGGYEQYF. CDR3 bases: TGCGCCAGCAGCCAAGAACGGGCAGGGGGAGGCTACGAGCAGTACTTC.

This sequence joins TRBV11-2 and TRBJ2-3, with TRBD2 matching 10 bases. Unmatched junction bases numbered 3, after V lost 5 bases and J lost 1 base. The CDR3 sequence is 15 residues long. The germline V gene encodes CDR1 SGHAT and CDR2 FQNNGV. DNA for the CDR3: TGTGCCAGCAGCCCAGGACTAGCGGGCACAGATACGCAGTATTTT. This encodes CASSPGLAGTDTQYF.

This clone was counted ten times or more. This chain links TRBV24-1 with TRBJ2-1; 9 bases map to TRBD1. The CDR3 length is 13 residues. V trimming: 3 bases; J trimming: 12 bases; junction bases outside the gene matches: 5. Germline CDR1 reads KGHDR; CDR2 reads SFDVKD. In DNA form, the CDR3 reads TGTGCCACCAGTGATCCCGGGACAGGGAGGCAGTTCTTC. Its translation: CATSDPGTGRQFF.

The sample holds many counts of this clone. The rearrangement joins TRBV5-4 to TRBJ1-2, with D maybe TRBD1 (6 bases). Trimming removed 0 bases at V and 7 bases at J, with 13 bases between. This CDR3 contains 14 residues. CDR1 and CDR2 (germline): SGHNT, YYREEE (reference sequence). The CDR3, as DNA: TGTGCCAGCAGCTTGGGGGGTGGGACACTTGGCTACACCTTC. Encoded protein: CASSLGGGTLGYTF.

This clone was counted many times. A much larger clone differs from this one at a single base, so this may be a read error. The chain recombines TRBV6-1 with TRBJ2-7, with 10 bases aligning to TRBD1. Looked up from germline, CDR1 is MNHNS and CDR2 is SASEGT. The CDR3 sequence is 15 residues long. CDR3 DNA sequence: TGTGCCAGCAGTTTACAGGGACAGGGGCCCTACGGGCAGTACTTC. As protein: CASSLQGQGPYGQYF.

The CDR3 protein is CSARKGFSNEQFF. CDR3 bases: TGCAGTGCTAGAAAGGGGTTCAGCAATGAGCAGTTCTTC. This chain connects TRBV20-1 to TRBJ2-1, with D perhaps matching TRBD1 (5 bases). CDR3 size: 13 residues. CDR1 is DFQATT, CDR2 SNEGSKA, per germline (reference sequence). Trimming took 2 bases from V and 6 from J, leaving 11 bases between them.